This TCR beta chain was recorded in a study of CD8+ T cells in alopecia areata. Study-wide context: Tofacitinib administration to treated patients was oral, at 5 to 10 mg twice daily. Overall study findings and caveats: Scalp sample data also include resident alphabeta T cells from normal skin. For baseline CD8+ expansion, any link to response stays uncertain with one nonresponder.

Isolated RNA was reverse transcribed into cDNA used as the sequencing template. Assay used: immunoSEQ multiplex PCR; TCRdb lists only in-frame clones, some missing. The table records 95,000 to 150,000 clones, roughly 55% of them present only once. The CDR3 spans 17 residues. Germline V lookup: CDR1 MGHRA, CDR2 YSYEKL. The trim removed 4 bases at V and 2 bases at J, leaving 6 bases unmatched. Treatment given: oral pan-JAK inhibitor, 5-10 mg twice daily. Comment on this clone: Its antigen remains unknown.

The receptor was derived from a human donor with alopecia areata. The chain carries TRBV4-1 and TRBJ2-4; 12 nucleotides agree with TRBD2. The specimen comprised CD4+ T cells sorted from blood, sampled at week 4, from a patient treated with tofacitinib. CDR3: CASSRRLAGESKNIQYF. The CDR3 DNA is TGCGCCAGCAGCCGGCGACTAGCGGGGGAGTCCAAAAACATTCAGTACTTC.